The 17 T cell receptor beta chains below were found in one sample sequenced in a study of CD8 T cells in Susac syndrome. Random hexamers were used to reverse transcribe the RNA input (about 0.45 to 1 ug). TCRdb reprocessed the immunoSEQ multiplex PCR reads with MiXCR, giving one entry per CDR3 protein. The data contain some 150,000 distinct CDR3 sequences, around 95% of them singletons. The sample consisted of CD8+ T cells from PBMCs. These receptors all stem from a human donor with multiple sclerosis.

J is TRBJ2-1 and V is TRBV30; D is uncertain. Germline values: CDR1 GTSNPN, CDR2 SVGIG (reference sequence). This CDR3 contains 15 residues. V was clipped by 0 bases and J by 3 bases, with 12 bases between them. The DNA of the CDR3 is TGTGCCTGGAGTGTACGTAGCCACGGCTACAATGAGCAGTTCTTC. The encoded protein is CAWSVRSHGYNEQFF.

The J gene is TRBJ2-7, the V gene TRBV6-1; TRBD1 is a possible D gene (5 bases). This CDR3 is built from 18 residues. V shed 5 bases and J shed 4 bases, with 27 bases lying between them. Looked up from germline, CDR1 is MNHNS and CDR2 is SASEGT. The CDR3 is CASSTDILDMSVWYEQYF. The CDR3 nucleotides are TGTGCCAGCAGTACGGACATCTTAGATATGTCTGTGTGGTACGAGCAGTACTTC.

The rearrangement joins TRBV30 to TRBJ2-7; TRBD1 is a possible D gene (5 bases). Deletions cut 3 bases from V and 3 bases from J, with 9 bases between. This CDR3 comprises 12 residues. Germline V gene sequence: CDR1 GTSNPN, CDR2 SVGIG (reference sequence). The CDR3 loop is CAWRGPLYEQYF. CDR3 coding DNA: TGTGCCTGGAGGGGGCCTCTCTACGAGCAGTACTTC. The entire variable domain, with the rest obtained from reference TRBV30 and TRBJ2-7, is as follows: SQTIHQWPATLVQPVGSPLSLECTVEGTSNPNLYWYRQAAGRGLQLLFYSVGIGQISSEVPQNLSASRPQDRQFILSSKKLLLSDSGFYLCAWRGPLYEQYFGPGTRLTVT.

This chain's CDR3 is CATSDPDAYEQYF. CDR3 in DNA: TGTGCCACCAGTGATCCGGACGCGTACGAGCAGTACTTC. This chain links TRBV24-1 with TRBJ2-7; unclear D gene. CDR3 length: 13 residues. Trimming took 3 bases from V and 4 from J, leaving 9 bases between them. The V gene's germline CDR1 is KGHDR and CDR2 SFDVKD.

The chain recombines TRBV28 with TRBJ2-7; 10 bases align to TRBD1. The CDR3 has 13 amino acids. In germline, CDR1 is MDHEN, CDR2 SYDVKM. The trim removed 6 bases at V and 6 bases at J, leaving 5 bases unmatched. The CDR3 spells CASRETGGFEQYF. The CDR3 DNA is TGTGCCAGCAGAGAGACAGGGGGCTTCGAGCAGTACTTC.

The chain recombines TRBV20-1 with TRBJ1-2; 7 bases are a match to TRBD1. Germline loops: CDR1 DFQATT, CDR2 SNEGSKA (reference sequence). Trimming at V came to 3 bases and at J to 4 bases, leaving 11 bases not matched to a gene. The length of the CDR3 is 15 residues. The CDR3 DNA sequence: TGCAGTGCTAGTTCCGACAGGGAGAAATCCTATGGCTACACCTTC. Encoded protein: CSASSDREKSYGYTF.

The chain couples TRBV29-1 to TRBJ1-2; TRBD1 matches at 9 bases. The CDR3 loop spans 14 amino acids. CDR1 and CDR2 from the germline V gene are SQVTM and ANQGSEA. J was trimmed by 7 bases and V by 7 bases; bases with no gene match: 13. CDR3 nucleotide sequence: TGCAGCGCTTTTGGGGGACAGGGTCCGTTTGGCTACACCTTC. It specifies CSAFGGQGPFGYTF.

The rearrangement joins TRBV5-1 to TRBJ1-1, with D possibly matching TRBD1 (5 bases). The CDR3 covers 11 residues. The V end was cut by 6 bases, the J end by 11 bases, with 14 bases between. Germline V CDR1 and CDR2: SGHRS, YFSETQ. Here the CDR3 DNA reads TGCGCCAGCACCCAGGGAAGGGACGCTTTCTTT. This codes for CASTQGRDAFF.

This chain uses TRBV4-1 with TRBJ2-7; D gene unclear. The V end lost 2 bases, the J end lost 2 bases, and 10 bases lay between the germline ends. Germline V gene sequence: CDR1 MGHRA, CDR2 YSYEKL. The CDR3 covers 14 residues. CDR3 in amino acids: CASSQTPTTYEQYF. DNA for the CDR3: TGCGCCAGCAGCCAAACCCCTACCACCTACGAGCAGTACTTC.

The V gene is TRBV2, the J gene TRBJ1-4; 9 bases are a match to TRBD1. The CDR3 extends over 17 amino acids. The trim removed 4 bases at V and 0 bases at J, leaving 6 bases unmatched. CDR1 is SNHLY, CDR2 FYNNEI, per germline. DNA of the CDR3: TGTGCCAGCAGTGTCTACAGGGGGCATTCAACTAATGAAAAACTGTTTTTT. Amino acids: CASSVYRGHSTNEKLFF.

This chain uses TRBV12-5 with TRBJ2-7; no clear D. Trimming removed 6 bases at V and 6 bases at J, with 12 bases between. Germline CDR1 is LGHNT and CDR2 is FRNRAP. The CDR3 runs to 12 residues. The CDR3 region is CASGPGPSEQYF. The CDR3 nucleotides read TGTGCTAGTGGACCGGGTCCCTCCGAGCAGTACTTC. Supplemented by reference TRBV12-5 and TRBJ2-7, the full variable domain reads DARVTQTPRHKVTEMGQEVTMRCQPILGHNTVFWYRQTMMQGLELLAYFRNRAPLDDSGMPKDRFSAEMPDATLATLKIQPSEPRDSAVYFCASGPGPSEQYFGPGTRLTVT.

The chain links TRBV19 to TRBJ2-7; D is unclear. The CDR3 contains 14 residues. V lost 3 bases, J lost 6 bases, and 15 bases lay in between. Germline-derived CDR1 and CDR2 are LNHDA and SQIVND (reference sequence). Here the CDR3 DNA reads TGTGCCAGTAGTATCCGGCTCTCAAAGGGCGAGCAGTACTTC. Its protein is CASSIRLSKGEQYF.

The chain links TRBV7-8 to TRBJ2-2; D is undetermined. CDR3 length equals 13 residues. The germline V gene encodes CDR1 SGHVS and CDR2 FQNEAQ. The V end lost 6 bases, the J end lost 2 bases, and 7 bases lay between the germline ends. Here the CDR3 DNA reads TGTGCCAGCAGGTCTAGAAACACCGGGGAGCTGTTTTTT. It translates to CASRSRNTGELFF.

V usage is TRBV27 and J usage is TRBJ1-2; no clear D gene. Germline values: CDR1 MNHEY, CDR2 SMNVEV (reference sequence). Trimming pared 10 bases from V and 6 bases from J, leaving 18 bases between. The CDR3 contains 13 residues. CDR3 sequence reads: CATQSGSRDGYTF. CDR3 nucleotide sequence: TGTGCCACCCAATCGGGGTCTCGGGATGGCTACACCTTC.

This rearrangement joins TRBV20-1 to TRBJ2-2; a possible D gene is TRBD1 (5 bases). V lost 0 bases, J lost 3 bases, and 11 bases lay in between. Germline CDR1 is DFQATT and CDR2 is SNEGSKA (reference sequence). The CDR3 loop spans 15 amino acids. The CDR3, as DNA: TGCAGTGCTAGAGATTTGGGGCCGGACACCGGGGAGCTGTTTTTT. Amino acid sequence: CSARDLGPDTGELFF.

This rearrangement joins TRBV9 to TRBJ2-2; D remains unclear. Germline V gene sequence: CDR1 SGDLS, CDR2 YYNGEE. The CDR3 has 14 amino acids. Trimming took off 0 bases at V and 6 bases at J, with 9 bases between the two ends. The DNA of the CDR3 is TGTGCCAGCAGCGTAGAAGATAAGTCCGGGGAGCTGTTTTTT. Its protein is CASSVEDKSGELFF. The complete variable domain, with remaining parts taken from reference TRBV9 and TRBJ2-2, reads DSGVTQTPKHLITATGQRVTLRCSPRSGDLSVYWYQQSLDQGLQFLIQYYNGEERAKGNILERFSAQQFPDLHSELNLSSLELGDSALYFCASSVEDKSGELFFGEGSRLTVL.

This rearrangement joins TRBV2 to TRBJ1-1; D gene uncertain. Germline loops: CDR1 SNHLY, CDR2 FYNNEI. This CDR3 is built from 14 residues. Trimming removed 7 bases at V and 1 base at J, with 13 bases between. The CDR3 region is CASKPLGWNTEAFF. CDR3 nucleotides: TGTGCCAGCAAGCCCTTAGGGTGGAACACTGAAGCTTTCTTT.